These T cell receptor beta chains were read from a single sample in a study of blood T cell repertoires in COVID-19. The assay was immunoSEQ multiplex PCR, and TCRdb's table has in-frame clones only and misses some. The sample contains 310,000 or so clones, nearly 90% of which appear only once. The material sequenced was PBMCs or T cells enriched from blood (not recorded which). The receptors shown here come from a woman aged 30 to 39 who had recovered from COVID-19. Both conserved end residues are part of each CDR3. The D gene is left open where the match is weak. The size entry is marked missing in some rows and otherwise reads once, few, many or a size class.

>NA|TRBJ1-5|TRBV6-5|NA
TGTGCCAGCAGTTACTCGGGAGGGGCTCAGCCCCAGCATTTT
CASSYSGGAQPQHF
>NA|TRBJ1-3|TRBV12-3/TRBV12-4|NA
TGTGCCAGCAGTTTGACAGTTGGAAACACCATATATTTT
CASSLTVGNTIYF
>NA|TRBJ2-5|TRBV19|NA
TGTGCCAGTAGTCCGACAGGACAAGAGACCCAGTACTTC
CASSPTGQETQYF
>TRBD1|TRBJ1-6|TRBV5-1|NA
TGCGCCAGCAGCGCCGGACAGGGCGGGTCACCCCTCCACTTT
CASSAGQGGSPLHF
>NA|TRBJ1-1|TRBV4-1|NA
TGCGCCAGCAGCCAAGATGAGGGCACTGAAGCTTTCTTT
CASSQDEGTEAFF
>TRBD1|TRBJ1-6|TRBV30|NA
TGTGCCTGGAGCGGGGACAGGGCGTATAATTCACCCCTCCACTTT
CAWSGDRAYNSPLHF
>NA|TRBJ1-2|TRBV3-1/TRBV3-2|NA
TGTGCCAGCAGCCGCCGACAGTCGGCAGACTATGGCTACACCTTC
CASSRRQSADYGYTF
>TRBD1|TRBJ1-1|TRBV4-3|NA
TGCGCCAGCAGCCAAGCTCTGACAGGGAGGTTCGCTGAAGCTTTCTTT
CASSQALTGRFAEAFF
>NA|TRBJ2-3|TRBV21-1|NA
TGTGCCAGCAGCCCAGGTATTGGCCCCATGGTAGATACGCAGTATTTT
CASSPGIGPMVDTQYF
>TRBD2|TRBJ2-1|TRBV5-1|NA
TGCGCCAGCAGCACGGGCCTAGCGGGGGGTTATAATGAGCAGTTCTTC
CASSTGLAGGYNEQFF
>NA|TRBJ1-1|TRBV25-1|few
TGTGCCAGCAGTGAGTCGACAGGCCCCCCTGAAGCTTTCTTT
CASSESTGPPEAFF
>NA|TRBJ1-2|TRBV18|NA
TGTGCCAGCTCACCAGATCCAGGGCCGGAGGGCTACACCTTC
CASSPDPGPEGYTF
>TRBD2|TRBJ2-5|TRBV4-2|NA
TGTGCCAGCAGCCAAACTAGCGGGGGCCAAGAGACCCAGTACTTC
CASSQTSGGQETQYF
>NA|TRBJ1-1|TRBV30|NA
TGTGCCTGGAGTGTACGGTTTCCATTAAACACTGAAGCTTTCTTT
CAWSVRFPLNTEAFF
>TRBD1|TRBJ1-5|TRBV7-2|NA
TGTGCCAGCAGCCGGGACAGGGATCAGCCCCAGCATTTT
CASSRDRDQPQHF
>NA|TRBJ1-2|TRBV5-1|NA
TGCGCCAGCAGCGTCGGGGGTGACAACTATGGCTACACCTTC
CASSVGGDNYGYTF
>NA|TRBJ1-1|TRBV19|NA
TGTGCCAGTAGTATAGATGGACAGCCGAACACTGAAGCTTTCTTT
CASSIDGQPNTEAFF
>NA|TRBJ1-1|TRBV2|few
TGTGCCAGCAGTGACAGGGCTCTAAACACTGAAGCTTTCTTT
CASSDRALNTEAFF